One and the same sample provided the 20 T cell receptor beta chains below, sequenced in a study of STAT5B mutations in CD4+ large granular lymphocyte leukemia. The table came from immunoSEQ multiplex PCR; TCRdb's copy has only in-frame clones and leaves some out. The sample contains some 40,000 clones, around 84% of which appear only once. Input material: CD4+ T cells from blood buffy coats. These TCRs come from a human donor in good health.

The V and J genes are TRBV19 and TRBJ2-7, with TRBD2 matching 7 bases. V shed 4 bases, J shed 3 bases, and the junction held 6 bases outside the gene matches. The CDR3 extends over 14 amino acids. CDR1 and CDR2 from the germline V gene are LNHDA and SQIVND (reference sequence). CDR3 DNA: TGTGCCAGTAGTACCCGGGACTACAACTACGAGCAGTACTTC. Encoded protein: CASSTRDYNYEQYF.

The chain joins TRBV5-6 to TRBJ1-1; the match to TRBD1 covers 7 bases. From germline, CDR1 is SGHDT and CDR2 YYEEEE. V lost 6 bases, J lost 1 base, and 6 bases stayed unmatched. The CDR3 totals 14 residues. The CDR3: CASTGGFKNTEAFF. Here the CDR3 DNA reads TGTGCCAGCACAGGGGGATTTAAGAACACTGAAGCTTTCTTT.

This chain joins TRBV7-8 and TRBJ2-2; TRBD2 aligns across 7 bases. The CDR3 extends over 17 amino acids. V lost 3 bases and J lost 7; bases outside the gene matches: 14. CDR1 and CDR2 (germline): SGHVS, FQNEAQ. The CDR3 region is CASSFVAGGSASGELFF. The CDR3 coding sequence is TGTGCCAGCAGCTTCGTGGCCGGCGGGAGCGCGAGCGGGGAGCTGTTTTTT.

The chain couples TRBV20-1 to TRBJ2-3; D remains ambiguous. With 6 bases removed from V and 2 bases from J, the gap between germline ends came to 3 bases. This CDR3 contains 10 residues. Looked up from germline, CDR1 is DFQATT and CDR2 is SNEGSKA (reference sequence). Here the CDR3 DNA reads TGCAGTGCCATCACAGATACGCAGTATTTT. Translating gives CSAITDTQYF.

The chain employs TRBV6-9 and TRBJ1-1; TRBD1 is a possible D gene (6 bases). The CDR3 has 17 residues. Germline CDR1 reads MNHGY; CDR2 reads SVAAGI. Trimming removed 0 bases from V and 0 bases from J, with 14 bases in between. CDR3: CASSYSKHWDMNTEAFF. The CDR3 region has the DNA TGTGCCAGCAGTTATTCTAAACATTGGGACATGAACACTGAAGCTTTCTTT.

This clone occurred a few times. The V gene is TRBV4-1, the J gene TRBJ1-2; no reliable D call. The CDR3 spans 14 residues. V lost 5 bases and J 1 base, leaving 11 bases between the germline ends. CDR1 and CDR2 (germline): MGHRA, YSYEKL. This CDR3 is CASSGQAYNYGYTF. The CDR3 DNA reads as TGCGCCAGCAGCGGGCAGGCCTATAACTATGGCTACACCTTC.

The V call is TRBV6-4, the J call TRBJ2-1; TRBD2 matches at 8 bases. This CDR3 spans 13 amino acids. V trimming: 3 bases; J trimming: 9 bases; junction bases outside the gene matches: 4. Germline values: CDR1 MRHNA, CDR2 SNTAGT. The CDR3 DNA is TGTGCCAGCAGTGAGCAGCGGGGGTCTGAGCAGTTCTTC. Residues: CASSEQRGSEQFF.

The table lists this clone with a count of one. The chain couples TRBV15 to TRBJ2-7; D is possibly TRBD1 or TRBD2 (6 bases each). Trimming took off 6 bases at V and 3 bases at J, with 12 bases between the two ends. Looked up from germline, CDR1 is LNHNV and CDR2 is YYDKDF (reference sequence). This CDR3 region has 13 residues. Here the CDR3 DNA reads TGTGCCACCAGTAGACAGGAGGGCTACGAGCAGTACTTC. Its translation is CATSRQEGYEQYF.

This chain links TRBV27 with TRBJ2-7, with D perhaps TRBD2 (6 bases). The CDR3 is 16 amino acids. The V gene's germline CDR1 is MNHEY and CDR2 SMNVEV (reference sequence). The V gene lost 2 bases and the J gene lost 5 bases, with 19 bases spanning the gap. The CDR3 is CASSLKRGMGRDEQYF. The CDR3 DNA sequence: TGTGCCAGCAGTTTAAAACGGGGGATGGGCCGGGACGAGCAGTACTTC.

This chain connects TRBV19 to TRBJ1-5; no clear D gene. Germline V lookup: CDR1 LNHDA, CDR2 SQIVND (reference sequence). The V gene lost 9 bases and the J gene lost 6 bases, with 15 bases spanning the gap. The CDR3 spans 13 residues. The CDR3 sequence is CASQRPEGQPQHF. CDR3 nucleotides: TGTGCCAGCCAACGACCTGAGGGTCAGCCCCAGCATTTT.

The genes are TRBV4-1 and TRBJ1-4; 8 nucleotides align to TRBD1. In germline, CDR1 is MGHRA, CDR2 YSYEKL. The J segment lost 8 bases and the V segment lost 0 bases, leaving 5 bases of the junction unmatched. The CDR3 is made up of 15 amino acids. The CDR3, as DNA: TGCGCCAGCAGCCAAGATCGACAGGGGAAGGAAAAACTGTTTTTT. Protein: CASSQDRQGKEKLFF.

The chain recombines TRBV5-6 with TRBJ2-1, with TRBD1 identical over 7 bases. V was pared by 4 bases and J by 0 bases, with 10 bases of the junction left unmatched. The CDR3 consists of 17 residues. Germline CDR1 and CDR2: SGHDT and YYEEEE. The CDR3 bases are TGTGCCAGCAGCCCGGACGGGACAGCTCGCTCCTACAATGAGCAGTTCTTC. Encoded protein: CASSPDGTARSYNEQFF. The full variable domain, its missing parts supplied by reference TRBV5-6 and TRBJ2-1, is DAGVTQSPTHLIKTRGQQVTLRCSPKSGHDTVSWYQQALGQGPQFIFQYYEEEERQRGNFPDRFSGHQFPNYSSELNVNALLLGDSALYLCASSPDGTARSYNEQFFGPGTRLTVL.

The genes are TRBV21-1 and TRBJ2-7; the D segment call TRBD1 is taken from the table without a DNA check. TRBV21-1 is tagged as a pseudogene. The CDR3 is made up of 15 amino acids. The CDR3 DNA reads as TGTGCCAGCAGCAGACAGGGGTCAAGCTCCTACGAGCAGTACTTC. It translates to CASSRQGSSSYEQYF.

CDR3 bases: TGCGCCAGCACCAACCCCTCTACGGGAACCACTGAAGCTTTCTTT. It encodes CASTNPSTGTTEAFF. This rearrangement joins TRBV5-1 to TRBJ1-1; unclear D gene. The V end lost 6 bases, the J end lost 4 bases, and 19 bases lay between the germline ends. Germline assignment: CDR1 SGHRS and CDR2 YFSETQ. CDR3 size: 15 residues.

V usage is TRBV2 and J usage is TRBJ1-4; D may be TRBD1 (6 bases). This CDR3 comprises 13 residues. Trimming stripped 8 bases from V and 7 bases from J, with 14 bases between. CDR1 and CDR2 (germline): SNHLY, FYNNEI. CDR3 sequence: CASSGQPAEKLFF. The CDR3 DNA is TGTGCCAGCTCTGGACAGCCGGCTGAAAAACTGTTTTTT.

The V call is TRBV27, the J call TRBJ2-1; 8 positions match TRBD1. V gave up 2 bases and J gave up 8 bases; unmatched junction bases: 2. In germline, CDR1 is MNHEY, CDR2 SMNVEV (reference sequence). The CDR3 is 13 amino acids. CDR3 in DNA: TGTGCCAGCAGTTTACTGACAGGGGATGAGCAGTTCTTC. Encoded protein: CASSLLTGDEQFF.

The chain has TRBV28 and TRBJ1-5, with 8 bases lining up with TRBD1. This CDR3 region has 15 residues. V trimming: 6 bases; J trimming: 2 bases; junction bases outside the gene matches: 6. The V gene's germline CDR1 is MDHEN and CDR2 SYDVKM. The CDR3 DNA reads TGTGCCAGCAGAGGGACAGGTGGAGGCAATCAGCCCCAGCATTTT. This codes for CASRGTGGGNQPQHF.

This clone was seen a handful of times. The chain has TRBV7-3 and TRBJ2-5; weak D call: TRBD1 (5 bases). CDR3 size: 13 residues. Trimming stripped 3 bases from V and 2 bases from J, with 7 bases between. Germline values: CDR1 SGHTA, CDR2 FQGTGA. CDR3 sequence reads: CASSLTAQETQYF. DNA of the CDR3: TGTGCCAGCAGCTTGACAGCGCAAGAGACCCAGTACTTC.

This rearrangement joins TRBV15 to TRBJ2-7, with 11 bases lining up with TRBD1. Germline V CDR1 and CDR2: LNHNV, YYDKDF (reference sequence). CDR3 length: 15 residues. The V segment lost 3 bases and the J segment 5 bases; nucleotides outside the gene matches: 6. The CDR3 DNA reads TGTGCCACCAGCAGGCGGACAGGGGGCTACGACGAGCAGTACTTC. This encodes CATSRRTGGYDEQYF. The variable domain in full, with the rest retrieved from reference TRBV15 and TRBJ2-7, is DAMVIQNPRYQVTQFGKPVTLSCSQTLNHNVMYWYQQKSSQAPKLLFHYYDKDFNNEADTPDNFQSRRPNTSFCFLDIRSPGLGDTAMYLCATSRRTGGYDEQYFGPGTRLTVT.

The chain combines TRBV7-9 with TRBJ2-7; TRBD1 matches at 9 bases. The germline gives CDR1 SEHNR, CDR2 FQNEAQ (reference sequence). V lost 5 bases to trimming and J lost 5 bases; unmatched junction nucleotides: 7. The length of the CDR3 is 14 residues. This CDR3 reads CASSPGRTGDEQYF. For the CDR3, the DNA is TGTGCCAGCAGCCCCGGCCGGACAGGGGACGAGCAGTACTTC.